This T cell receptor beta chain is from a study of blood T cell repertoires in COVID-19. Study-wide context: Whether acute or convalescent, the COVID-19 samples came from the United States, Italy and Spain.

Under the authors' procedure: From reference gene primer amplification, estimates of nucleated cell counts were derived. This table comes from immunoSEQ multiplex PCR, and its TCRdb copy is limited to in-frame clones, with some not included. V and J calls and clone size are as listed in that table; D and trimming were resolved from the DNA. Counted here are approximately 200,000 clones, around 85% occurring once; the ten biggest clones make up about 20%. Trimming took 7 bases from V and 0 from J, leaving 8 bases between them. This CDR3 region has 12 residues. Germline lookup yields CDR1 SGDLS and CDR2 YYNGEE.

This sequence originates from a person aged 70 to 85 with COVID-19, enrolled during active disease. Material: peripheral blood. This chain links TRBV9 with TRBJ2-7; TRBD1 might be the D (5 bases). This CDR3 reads CASLDSSYEQYF. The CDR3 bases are TGTGCCAGCCTCGACAGCTCCTACGAGCAGTACTTC.